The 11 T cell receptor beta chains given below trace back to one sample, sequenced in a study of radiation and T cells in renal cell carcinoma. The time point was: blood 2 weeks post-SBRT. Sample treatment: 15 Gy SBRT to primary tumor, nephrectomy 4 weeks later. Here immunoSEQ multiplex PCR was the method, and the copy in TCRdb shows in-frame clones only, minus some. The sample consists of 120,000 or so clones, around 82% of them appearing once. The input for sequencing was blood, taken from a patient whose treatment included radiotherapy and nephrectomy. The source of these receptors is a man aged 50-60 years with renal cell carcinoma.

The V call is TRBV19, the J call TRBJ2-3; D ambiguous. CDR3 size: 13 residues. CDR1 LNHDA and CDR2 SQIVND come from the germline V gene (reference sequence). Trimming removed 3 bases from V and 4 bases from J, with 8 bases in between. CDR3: CASSILVSDTQYF. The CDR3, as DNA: TGTGCCAGTAGTATTCTGGTTTCAGATACGCAGTATTTT.

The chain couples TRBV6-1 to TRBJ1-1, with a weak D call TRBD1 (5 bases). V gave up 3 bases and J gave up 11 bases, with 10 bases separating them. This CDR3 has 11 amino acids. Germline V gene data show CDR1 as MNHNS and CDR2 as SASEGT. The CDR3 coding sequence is TGTGCCAGCAGTGAGATGGGGGGGGCTTTCTTT. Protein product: CASSEMGGAFF.

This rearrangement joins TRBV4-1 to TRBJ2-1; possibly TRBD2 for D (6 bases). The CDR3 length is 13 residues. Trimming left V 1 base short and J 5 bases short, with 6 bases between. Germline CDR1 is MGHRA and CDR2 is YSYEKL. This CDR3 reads CASSQVADNEQFF. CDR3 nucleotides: TGCGCCAGCAGCCAAGTAGCGGACAATGAGCAGTTCTTC.

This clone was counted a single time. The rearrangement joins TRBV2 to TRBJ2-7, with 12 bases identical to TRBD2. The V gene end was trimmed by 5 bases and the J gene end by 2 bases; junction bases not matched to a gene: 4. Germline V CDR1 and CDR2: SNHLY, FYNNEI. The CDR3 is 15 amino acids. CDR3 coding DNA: TGTGCCAGCAGTATATCTAGCGGGGGGGCCTACGAGCAGTACTTC. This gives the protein CASSISSGGAYEQYF. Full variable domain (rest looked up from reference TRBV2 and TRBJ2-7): EPEVTQTPSHQVTQMGQEVILRCVPISNHLYFYWYRQILGQKVEFLVSFYNNEISEKSEIFDDQFSVERPDGSNFTLKIRSTKLEDSAMYFCASSISSGGAYEQYFGPGTRLTVT.

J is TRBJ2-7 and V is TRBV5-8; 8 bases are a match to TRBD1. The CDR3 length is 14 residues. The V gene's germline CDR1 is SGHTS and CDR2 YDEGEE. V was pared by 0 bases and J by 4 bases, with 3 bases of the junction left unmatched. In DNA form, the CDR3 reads TGTGCCAGCAGCTTGGGACAGGGGAGATACGAGCAGTACTTC. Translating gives CASSLGQGRYEQYF.

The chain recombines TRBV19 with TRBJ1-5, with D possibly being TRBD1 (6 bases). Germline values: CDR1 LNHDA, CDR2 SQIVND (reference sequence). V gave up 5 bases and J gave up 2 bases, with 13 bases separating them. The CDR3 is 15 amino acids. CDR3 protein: CASSPDRIGNQPQHF. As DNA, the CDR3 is TGTGCCAGTAGTCCGGACAGAATAGGCAATCAGCCCCAGCATTTT.

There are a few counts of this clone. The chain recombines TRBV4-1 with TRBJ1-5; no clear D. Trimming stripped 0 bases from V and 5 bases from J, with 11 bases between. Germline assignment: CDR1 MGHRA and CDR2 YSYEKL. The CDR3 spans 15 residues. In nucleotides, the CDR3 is TGCGCCAGCAGCCAAGAAAGTAACAACTATCAGCCCCAGCATTTT. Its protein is CASSQESNNYQPQHF.

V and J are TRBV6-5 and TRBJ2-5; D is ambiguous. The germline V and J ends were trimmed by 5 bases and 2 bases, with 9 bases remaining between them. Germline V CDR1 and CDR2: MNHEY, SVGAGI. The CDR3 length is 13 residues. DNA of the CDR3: TGTGCCAGCAGTCGATTGGTGCAAGAGACCCAGTACTTC. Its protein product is CASSRLVQETQYF.

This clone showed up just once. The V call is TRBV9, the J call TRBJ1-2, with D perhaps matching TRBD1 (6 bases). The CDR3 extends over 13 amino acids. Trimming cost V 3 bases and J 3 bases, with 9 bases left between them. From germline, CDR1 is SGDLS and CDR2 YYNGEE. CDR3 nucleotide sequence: TGTGCCAGCAGCGAGGGGGAGGACTATGGCTACACCTTC. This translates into CASSEGEDYGYTF.

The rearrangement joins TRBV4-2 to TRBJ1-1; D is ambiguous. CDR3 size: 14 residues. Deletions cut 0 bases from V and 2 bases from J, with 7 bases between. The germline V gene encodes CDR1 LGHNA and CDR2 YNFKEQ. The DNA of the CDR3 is TGTGCCAGCAGCCAAGATCGGGCAAACACTGAAGCTTTCTTT. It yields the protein CASSQDRANTEAFF.

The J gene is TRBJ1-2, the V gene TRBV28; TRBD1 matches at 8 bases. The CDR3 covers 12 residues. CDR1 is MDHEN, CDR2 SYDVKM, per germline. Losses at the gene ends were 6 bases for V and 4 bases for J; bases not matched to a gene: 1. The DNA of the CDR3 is TGTGCCAGCAGCGGACAGGGCTATGGCTACACCTTC. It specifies CASSGQGYGYTF.